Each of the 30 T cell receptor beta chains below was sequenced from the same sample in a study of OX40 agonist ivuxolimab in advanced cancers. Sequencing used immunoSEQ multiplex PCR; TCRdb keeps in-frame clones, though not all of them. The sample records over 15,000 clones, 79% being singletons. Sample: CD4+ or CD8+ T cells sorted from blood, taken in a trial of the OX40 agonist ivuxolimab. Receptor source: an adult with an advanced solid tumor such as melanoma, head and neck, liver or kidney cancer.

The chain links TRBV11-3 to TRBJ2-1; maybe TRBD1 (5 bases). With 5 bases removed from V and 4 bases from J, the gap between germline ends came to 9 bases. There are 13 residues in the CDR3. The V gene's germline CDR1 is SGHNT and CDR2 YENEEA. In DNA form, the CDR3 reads TGTGCCAGCAGCCACGACAGATACAATGAGCAGTTCTTC. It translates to CASSHDRYNEQFF.

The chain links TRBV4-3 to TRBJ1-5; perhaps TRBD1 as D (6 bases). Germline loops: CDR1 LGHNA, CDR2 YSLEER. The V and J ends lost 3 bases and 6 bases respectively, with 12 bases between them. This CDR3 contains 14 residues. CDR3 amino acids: CASSQDTGPQPQHF. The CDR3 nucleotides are TGCGCCAGCAGCCAGGATACAGGGCCTCAGCCCCAGCATTTT.

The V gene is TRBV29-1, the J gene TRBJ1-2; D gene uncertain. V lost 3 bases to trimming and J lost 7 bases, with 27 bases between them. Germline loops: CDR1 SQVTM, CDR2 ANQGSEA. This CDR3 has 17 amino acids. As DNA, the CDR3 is TGCAGCGTTGATTTTTCTAGGTCGGCTCCAACCATGGGTGGCTACACCTTC. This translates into CSVDFSRSAPTMGGYTF.

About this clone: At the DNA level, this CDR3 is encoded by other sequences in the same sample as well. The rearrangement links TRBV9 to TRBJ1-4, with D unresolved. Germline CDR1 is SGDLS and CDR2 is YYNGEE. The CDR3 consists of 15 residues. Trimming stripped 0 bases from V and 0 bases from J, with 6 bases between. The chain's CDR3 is CASSVGGTTNEKLFF. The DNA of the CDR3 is TGTGCCAGCAGCGTAGGGGGAACAACTAATGAAAAACTGTTTTTT. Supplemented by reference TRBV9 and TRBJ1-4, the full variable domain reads DSGVTQTPKHLITATGQRVTLRCSPRSGDLSVYWYQQSLDQGLQFLIQYYNGEERAKGNILERFSAQQFPDLHSELNLSSLELGDSALYFCASSVGGTTNEKLFFGSGTQLSVL.

CDR3 loop: CASRRGAYQNYEQYF. Here the CDR3 DNA reads TGTGCCAGCCGGAGGGGGGCGTATCAAAACTACGAGCAGTACTTC. The J gene is TRBJ2-7, the V gene TRBV7-2; D may match TRBD1 or TRBD2 (6 bases each). V lost 8 bases to trimming and J lost 3 bases, with 20 bases between them. The CDR3 has 15 amino acids. From germline, CDR1 is SGHTA and CDR2 FQGNSA.

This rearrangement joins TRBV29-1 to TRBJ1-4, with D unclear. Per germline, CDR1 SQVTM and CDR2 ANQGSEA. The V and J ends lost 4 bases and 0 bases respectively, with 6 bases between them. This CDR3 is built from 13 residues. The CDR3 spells CSVVTATNEKLFF. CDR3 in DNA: TGCAGCGTTGTTACAGCAACTAATGAAAAACTGTTTTTT.

The CDR3 coding sequence is TGTGCCAGCAGCTTACTACTGCCGTCACCCCTCCACTTT. Translated, it gives CASSLLLPSPLHF. V and J are TRBV7-2 and TRBJ1-6, with no clear D. Germline V lookup: CDR1 SGHTA, CDR2 FQGNSA. This CDR3 comprises 13 residues. V lost 2 bases and J 10 bases, leaving 9 bases between the germline ends.

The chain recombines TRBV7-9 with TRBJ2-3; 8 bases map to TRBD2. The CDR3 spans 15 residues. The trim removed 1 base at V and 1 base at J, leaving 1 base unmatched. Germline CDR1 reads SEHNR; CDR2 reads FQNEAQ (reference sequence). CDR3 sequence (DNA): TGTGCCAGCAGCTTAGTCGGGGGGGGCACAGATACGCAGTATTTT. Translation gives CASSLVGGGTDTQYF.

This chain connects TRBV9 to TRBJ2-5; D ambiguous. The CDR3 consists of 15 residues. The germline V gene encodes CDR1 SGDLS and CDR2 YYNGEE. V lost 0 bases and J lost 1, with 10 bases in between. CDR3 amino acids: CASSVAGWVQETQYF. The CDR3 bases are TGTGCCAGCAGCGTAGCCGGATGGGTCCAAGAGACCCAGTACTTC.

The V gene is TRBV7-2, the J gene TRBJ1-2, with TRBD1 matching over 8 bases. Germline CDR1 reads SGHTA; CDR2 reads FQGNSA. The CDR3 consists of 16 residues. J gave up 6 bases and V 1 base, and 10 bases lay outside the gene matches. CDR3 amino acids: CASSLGEGTGPDGYTF. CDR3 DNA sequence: TGTGCCAGCAGCTTAGGGGAGGGGACAGGTCCGGATGGCTACACCTTC. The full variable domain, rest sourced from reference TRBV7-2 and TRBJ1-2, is GAGVSQSPSNKVTEKGKDVELRCDPISGHTALYWYRQSLGQGLEFLIYFQGNSAPDKSGLPSDRFSAERTGGSVSTLTIQRTQQEDSAVYLCASSLGEGTGPDGYTFGSGTRLTVV.

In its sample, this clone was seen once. CDR3 in amino acids: CASSHGGETQYF. CDR3 nucleotides: TGTGCCAGCAGCCATGGTGGGGAGACCCAGTACTTC. The rearrangement joins TRBV21-1 to TRBJ2-5. TRBV21-1 is a recognized pseudogene. The CDR3 is made up of 12 amino acids.

The CDR3: CASSDGQLDEQYF. The CDR3 region has the DNA TGTGCCAGCAGTGATGGGCAGTTAGACGAGCAGTACTTC. V gene TRBV2 combines with J gene TRBJ2-7; D uncertain. The CDR3 consists of 13 residues. With 3 bases removed from V and 5 bases from J, the gap between germline ends came to 11 bases. CDR1 and CDR2 (germline): SNHLY, FYNNEI.

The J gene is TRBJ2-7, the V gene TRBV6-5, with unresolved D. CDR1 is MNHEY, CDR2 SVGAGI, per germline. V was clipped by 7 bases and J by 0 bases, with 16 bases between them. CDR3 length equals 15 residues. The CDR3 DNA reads TGTGCCAGCAAAGCAGCCTCTCGGAGCTCCTACGAGCAGTACTTC. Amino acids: CASKAASRSSYEQYF.

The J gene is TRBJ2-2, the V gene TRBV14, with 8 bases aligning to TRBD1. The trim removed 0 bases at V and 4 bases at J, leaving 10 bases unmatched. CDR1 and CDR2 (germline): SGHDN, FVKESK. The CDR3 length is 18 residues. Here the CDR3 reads CASSQDLDRGRVTGELFF. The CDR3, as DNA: TGTGCCAGCAGCCAAGACCTCGACAGGGGACGGGTCACCGGGGAGCTGTTTTTT.

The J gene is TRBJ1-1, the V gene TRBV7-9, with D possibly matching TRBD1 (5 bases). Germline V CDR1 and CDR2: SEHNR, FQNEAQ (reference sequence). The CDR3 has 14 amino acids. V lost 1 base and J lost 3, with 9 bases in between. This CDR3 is CASSLEGPHTEAFF. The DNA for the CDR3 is TGTGCCAGCAGCTTAGAGGGACCCCACACTGAAGCTTTCTTT. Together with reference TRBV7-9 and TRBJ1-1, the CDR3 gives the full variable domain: DTGVSQNPRHKITKRGQNVTFRCDPISEHNRLYWYRQTLGQGPEFLTYFQNEAQLEKSRLLSDRFSAERPKGSFSTLEIQRTEQGDSAMYLCASSLEGPHTEAFFGQGTRLTVV.

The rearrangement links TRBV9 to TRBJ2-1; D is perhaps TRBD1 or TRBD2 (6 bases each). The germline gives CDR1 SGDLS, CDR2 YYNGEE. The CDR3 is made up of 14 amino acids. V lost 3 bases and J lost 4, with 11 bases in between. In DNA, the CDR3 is TGTGCCAGCAGCGGGAAGGGGGGATACAATGAGCAGTTCTTC. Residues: CASSGKGGYNEQFF.

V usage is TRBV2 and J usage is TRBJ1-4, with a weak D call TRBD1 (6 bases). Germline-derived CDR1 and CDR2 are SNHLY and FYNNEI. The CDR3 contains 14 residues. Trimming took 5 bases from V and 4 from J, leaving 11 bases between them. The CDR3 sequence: CASSYGTRNEKLFF. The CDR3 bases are TGTGCCAGCAGTTACGGGACACGTAATGAAAAACTGTTTTTT.

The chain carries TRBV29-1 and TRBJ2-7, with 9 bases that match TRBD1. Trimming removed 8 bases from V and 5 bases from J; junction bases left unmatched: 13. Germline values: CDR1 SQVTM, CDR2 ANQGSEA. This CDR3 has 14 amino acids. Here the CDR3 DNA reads TGCAGCTTTGCCCTGCCGACAGGGGGAAACGAGCAGTACTTC. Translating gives CSFALPTGGNEQYF.

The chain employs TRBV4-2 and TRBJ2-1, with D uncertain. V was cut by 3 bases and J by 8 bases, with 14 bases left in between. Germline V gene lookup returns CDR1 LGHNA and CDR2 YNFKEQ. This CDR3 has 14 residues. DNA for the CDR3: TGTGCCAGCAGCCAGGGCTTCAGAGGCGATGAGCAGTTCTTC. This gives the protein CASSQGFRGDEQFF.

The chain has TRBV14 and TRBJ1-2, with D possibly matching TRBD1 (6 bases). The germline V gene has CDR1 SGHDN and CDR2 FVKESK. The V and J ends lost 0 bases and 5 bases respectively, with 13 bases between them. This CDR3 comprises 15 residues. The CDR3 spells CASSQETGIWYGYTF. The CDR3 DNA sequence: TGTGCCAGCAGCCAAGAAACAGGGATTTGGTATGGCTACACCTTC.

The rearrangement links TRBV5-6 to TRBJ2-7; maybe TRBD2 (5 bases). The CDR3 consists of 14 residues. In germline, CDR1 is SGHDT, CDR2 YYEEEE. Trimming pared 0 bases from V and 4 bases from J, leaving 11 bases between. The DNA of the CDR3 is TGTGCCAGCAGCTTGGCCGGGGATAAGTACGAGCAGTACTTC. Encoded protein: CASSLAGDKYEQYF.

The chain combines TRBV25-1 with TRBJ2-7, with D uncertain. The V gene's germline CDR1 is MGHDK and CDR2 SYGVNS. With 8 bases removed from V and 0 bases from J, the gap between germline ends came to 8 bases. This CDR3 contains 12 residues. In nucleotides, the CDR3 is TGTGCCAGCGATGGCAACTCCTACGAGCAGTACTTC. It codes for CASDGNSYEQYF.

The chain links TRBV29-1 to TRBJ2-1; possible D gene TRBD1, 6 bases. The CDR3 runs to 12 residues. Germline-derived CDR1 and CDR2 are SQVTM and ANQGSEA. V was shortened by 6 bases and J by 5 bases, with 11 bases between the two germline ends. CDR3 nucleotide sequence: TGCAGCGTGGACAGAATTGACAATGAGCAGTTCTTC. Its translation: CSVDRIDNEQFF.

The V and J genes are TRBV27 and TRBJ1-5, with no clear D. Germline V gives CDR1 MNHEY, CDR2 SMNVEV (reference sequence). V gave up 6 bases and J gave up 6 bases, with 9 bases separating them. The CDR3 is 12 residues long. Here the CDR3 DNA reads TGTGCCAGCAGCCAAATGGGTCAGCCCCAGCATTTT. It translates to CASSQMGQPQHF.

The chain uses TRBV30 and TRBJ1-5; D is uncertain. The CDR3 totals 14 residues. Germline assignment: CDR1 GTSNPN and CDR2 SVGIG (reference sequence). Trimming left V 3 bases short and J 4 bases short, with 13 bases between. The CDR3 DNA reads TGTGCCTGGAGAAGTGGTATGGGGAATCAGCCCCAGCATTTT. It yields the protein CAWRSGMGNQPQHF.

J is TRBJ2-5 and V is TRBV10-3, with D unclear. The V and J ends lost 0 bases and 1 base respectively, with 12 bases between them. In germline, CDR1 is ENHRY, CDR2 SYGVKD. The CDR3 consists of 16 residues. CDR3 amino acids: CAISESNRRLQETQYF. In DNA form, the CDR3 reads TGTGCCATCAGTGAGTCGAATAGGCGTCTCCAAGAGACCCAGTACTTC.

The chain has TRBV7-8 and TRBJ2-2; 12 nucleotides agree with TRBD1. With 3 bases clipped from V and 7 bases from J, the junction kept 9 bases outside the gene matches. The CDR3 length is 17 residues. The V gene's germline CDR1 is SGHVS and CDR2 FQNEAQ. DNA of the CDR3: TGTGCCAGCAGCTTCCTGGGACAGGGGGCGGATTTCGGGGAGCTGTTTTTT. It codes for CASSFLGQGADFGELFF. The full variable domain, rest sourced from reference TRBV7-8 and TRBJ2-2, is GAGVSQSPRYKVAKRGQDVALRCDPISGHVSLFWYQQALGQGPEFLTYFQNEAQLDKSGLPSDRFFAERPEGSVSTLKIQRTQQEDSAVYLCASSFLGQGADFGELFFGEGSRLTVL.

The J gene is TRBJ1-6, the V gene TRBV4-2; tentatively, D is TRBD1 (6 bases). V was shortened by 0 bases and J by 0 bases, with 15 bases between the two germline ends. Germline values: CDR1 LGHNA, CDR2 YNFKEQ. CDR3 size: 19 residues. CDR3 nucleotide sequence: TGTGCCAGCAGCCAAGATCGTGCAGGGGCCTCCTCCTATAATTCACCCCTCCACTTT. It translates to CASSQDRAGASSYNSPLHF.

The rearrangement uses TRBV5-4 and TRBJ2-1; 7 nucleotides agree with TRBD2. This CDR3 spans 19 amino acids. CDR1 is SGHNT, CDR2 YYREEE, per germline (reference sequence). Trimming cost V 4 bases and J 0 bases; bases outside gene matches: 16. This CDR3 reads CASSPWALQGGSSYNEQFF. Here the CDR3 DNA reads TGTGCCAGCAGCCCGTGGGCTCTTCAGGGAGGGAGCTCCTACAATGAGCAGTTCTTC.

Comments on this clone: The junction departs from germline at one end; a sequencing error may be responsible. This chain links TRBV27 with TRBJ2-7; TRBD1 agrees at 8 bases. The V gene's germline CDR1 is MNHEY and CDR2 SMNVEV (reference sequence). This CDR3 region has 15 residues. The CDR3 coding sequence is TGTGCCAGCAGTCTATCTGGGGACAGGTCCTACGAGCAGTACTTC. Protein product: CASSLSGDRSYEQYF.